This T cell receptor (beta chain) stems from a study of early T cells in non-severe SARS-CoV-2 infection. Study context: Unpaired chains resulted from sequencing bulk RNA of unsorted whole blood.

Study observations and caveats: The VDJdb matching leaned toward anti-spike CD8 responses and overlooked private and CD4 specificities.

Germline trimming cut 0 bases from V and 4 bases from J; bases unmatched to any gene: 15. The CDR3 is 19 residues long. CDR1 and CDR2 (germline): MGHRA, YSYEKL. There are a few counts of this clonotype. Antigen unknown. Attached unique molecular identifiers marked individual cDNA molecules. MiXCR, run by TCRdb on the 5' RACE reads, gives a single entry per CDR3 protein. The sample lists 70,000 to 90,000 distinct CDR3 sequences, roughly 15% seen once, with less than 15% in the top ten. The receptor's source is an adult who was a healthcare worker with PCR-confirmed SARS-CoV-2 infection or an uninfected control (not recorded which). The V and J genes are TRBV4-1 and TRBJ1-5; 7 positions match TRBD1. The sample comprised whole blood. The CDR3: CASSQDWRGGLGSNQPQHF. The DNA of the CDR3 is TGCGCCAGCAGCCAAGATTGGCGAGGGGGCTTAGGGAGTAATCAGCCCCAGCATTTT.